The 32 T cell receptor beta chains presented below share a single source sample, sequenced in a study of T cells in Graves' hyperthyroidism and ophthalmopathy. What was amplified from RNA transcripts were TCR beta CDR3 regions. A first-round RT-PCR of the TCR CDR3 used the HTBI primer set. One entry per CDR3 protein, called by TCRdb with MiXCR from the multiplex PCR reads. The sample lists more than 300,000 distinct CDR3 sequences, about 15% occurring once. Specimen: blood. The receptors here all came from a woman aged 55-69 years with Graves' hyperthyroidism.

At least ten counts were recorded for this clonotype. The rearrangement uses TRBV6-1 and TRBJ1-2, with 9 bases aligning to TRBD1. The CDR3 sequence is 17 residues long. With V trimmed by 0 bases and J by 5 bases, 10 bases remained unmatched. CDR1 and CDR2 (germline): MNHNS, SASEGT. This CDR3 is CASSEAAGQGIGYGYTF. The CDR3 coding sequence is TGTGCCAGCAGTGAAGCTGCGGGACAGGGAATAGGATATGGCTACACCTTC.

This clonotype was observed at least ten times. The chain has TRBV20-1 and TRBJ1-5; no clear D. Per germline, CDR1 DFQATT and CDR2 SNEGSKA (reference sequence). This CDR3 has 13 residues. Trimming removed 6 bases from V and 0 bases from J, with 9 bases in between. This CDR3 reads CSAAGLSNQPQHF. The CDR3 DNA follows: TGCAGTGCAGCGGGTCTTAGCAATCAGCCCCAGCATTTT.

As to this clonotype: With a much larger clone just one base away, this may be a read error. This rearrangement joins TRBV10-1 to TRBJ2-1; D may correspond to TRBD1 or TRBD2 (5 bases each). Germline V gene sequence: CDR1 WNHNN, CDR2 SYGVQD (reference sequence). With 6 bases removed from V and 2 bases from J, the gap between germline ends came to 14 bases. The CDR3 consists of 15 residues. The CDR3 spells CASRDTGIPYNEQFF. CDR3 in DNA: TGCGCCAGCAGGGACACGGGGATCCCCTACAATGAGCAGTTCTTC.

This chain joins TRBV18 and TRBJ2-5; D possibly corresponds to TRBD1 (7 bases). The CDR3 runs to 14 residues. Trimming left V 3 bases short and J 7 bases short, with 15 bases between. Germline assignment: CDR1 KGHSH and CDR2 LQKENI. The CDR3 DNA sequence: TGTGCCAGCTCACCGCGGGACAGCCCAGGGACCCAGTACTTC. Amino acids: CASSPRDSPGTQYF.

The chain is built from TRBV7-6 and TRBJ2-7; tentatively, D is TRBD1 (5 bases). The CDR3 runs 15 residues. Per germline, CDR1 SGHVS and CDR2 FNYEAQ. The V end lost 3 bases, the J end lost 0 bases, and 12 bases lay between the germline ends. CDR3 sequence (DNA): TGTGCCAGCAGCTTCCTCGACAGCAACTCCTACGAGCAGTACTTC. Translation: CASSFLDSNSYEQYF.

The V gene is TRBV19, the J gene TRBJ1-2; tentatively, D is TRBD1 (5 bases). The V and J ends lost 6 bases and 0 bases respectively, with 11 bases between them. The CDR3 totals 14 residues. The V gene's germline CDR1 is LNHDA and CDR2 SQIVND (reference sequence). The CDR3 sequence: CASRPGRSNYGYTF. CDR3 bases: TGTGCCAGTAGGCCGGGACGGTCTAACTATGGCTACACCTTC. The full variable domain, rest sourced from reference TRBV19 and TRBJ1-2, is DGGITQSPKYLFRKEGQNVTLSCEQNLNHDAMYWYRQDPGQGLRLIYYSQIVNDFQKGDIAEGYSVSREKKESFPLTVTSAQKNPTAFYLCASRPGRSNYGYTFGSGTRLTVV.

This clonotype was counted many times. The chain couples TRBV12-3 or TRBV12-4 to TRBJ1-2; 7 bases line up with TRBD1. The CDR3 covers 14 residues. Unmatched junction bases numbered 10, after V lost 5 bases and J lost 7 bases. CDR3 amino acids: CASSPGGDLGGYTF. DNA of the CDR3: TGTGCCAGCAGTCCAGGGGGAGACCTAGGTGGCTACACCTTC.

This clonotype came up many times. The J gene is TRBJ2-3, the V gene TRBV18; D may be TRBD1 (5 bases). V lost 0 bases to trimming and J lost 4 bases, with 14 bases between them. CDR1 and CDR2 (germline): KGHSH, LQKENI. The CDR3 contains 16 residues. CDR3: CASSPPVGLESDTQYF. CDR3 DNA: TGTGCCAGCTCACCACCGGTGGGGCTGGAGTCAGATACGCAGTATTTT.

This clonotype was observed at least ten times. J is TRBJ2-7 and V is TRBV7-2; tentatively, D is TRBD1 (6 bases). V dropped 3 bases and J dropped 2 bases, with 8 bases sitting between them. The CDR3 loop spans 13 amino acids. Germline V gives CDR1 SGHTA, CDR2 FQGNSA. The CDR3 here is CASSLHRAYEQYF. CDR3 DNA sequence: TGTGCCAGCAGCTTGCACAGGGCCTACGAGCAGTACTTC.

This clonotype was seen at least ten times. The rearrangement links TRBV28 to TRBJ2-3; D is undetermined. Germline V CDR1 and CDR2: MDHEN, SYDVKM. This CDR3 is built from 14 residues. Trimming took off 2 bases at V and 5 bases at J, with 11 bases between the two ends. For the CDR3, the DNA is TGTGCCAGCAGTTTAACGGTAGGATTAGATACGCAGTATTTT. This encodes CASSLTVGLDTQYF.

V gene TRBV5-5 combines with J gene TRBJ1-4; D perhaps matches TRBD1 (5 bases). V was trimmed by 7 bases and J by 1 base, leaving 8 bases between them. The CDR3 consists of 13 residues. From germline, CDR1 is SGHKS and CDR2 YYEKEE (reference sequence). The CDR3 reads CASARGTNEKLFF. For the CDR3, the DNA is TGTGCCAGCGCTAGGGGAACTAATGAAAAACTGTTTTTT.

In this sample, this clonotype turned up many times. This chain connects TRBV3-1 to TRBJ1-1; D remains unclear. The CDR3 runs to 14 residues. The germline V gene encodes CDR1 LGHDT and CDR2 YNNKEL (reference sequence). Trimming removed 1 base at V and 1 base at J, with 7 bases between. DNA of the CDR3: TGTGCCAGCAGCCAAGGCTCCAGGAACACTGAAGCTTTCTTT. Protein: CASSQGSRNTEAFF.

Ten or more counts support this clonotype. The chain has TRBV2 and TRBJ1-4, with D perhaps matching TRBD1 (6 bases). CDR3 length: 16 residues. Germline assignment: CDR1 SNHLY and CDR2 FYNNEI. V was trimmed by 4 bases and J by 2 bases, leaving 14 bases between them. The CDR3 here is CASSGHWGRTNEKLFF. CDR3 DNA: TGTGCCAGCAGTGGGCATTGGGGGCGGACTAATGAAAAACTGTTTTTT.

There are many counts of this clonotype. The rearrangement links TRBV5-8 to TRBJ2-7; D gene uncertain. The V and J ends lost 4 bases and 2 bases respectively, with 7 bases between them. The CDR3 spans 12 residues. The V gene's germline CDR1 is SGHTS and CDR2 YDEGEE. This CDR3 reads CASSQRAYEQYF. CDR3 in DNA: TGTGCCAGCAGCCAAAGGGCCTACGAGCAGTACTTC.

This clonotype appeared many times. V usage is TRBV7-9 and J usage is TRBJ2-1; 10 bases are a match to TRBD2. Germline CDR1 SEHNR, CDR2 FQNEAQ (reference sequence). Losses at the gene ends were 5 bases for V and 0 bases for J; bases not matched to a gene: 1. This CDR3 has 15 amino acids. CDR3 sequence reads: CASSSGRGSYNEQFF. The DNA of the CDR3 is TGTGCCAGCAGCAGCGGGAGGGGCTCCTACAATGAGCAGTTCTTC.

There are many counts of this clonotype. The chain is built from TRBV29-1 and TRBJ2-7, with 11 bases lining up with TRBD1. The CDR3 loop spans 13 amino acids. Trimming took 5 bases from V and 4 from J; bases not matched to a gene: 4. The germline CDR1 and CDR2 sequences are SQVTM and ANQGSEA. The CDR3 reads CSVRTGGEYEQYF. The CDR3 DNA reads TGCAGCGTTCGGACAGGGGGCGAGTACGAGCAGTACTTC.

This clonotype was seen at least ten times. This chain joins TRBV27 and TRBJ2-1; 11 bases match TRBD2. This CDR3 has 17 residues. CDR1 MNHEY and CDR2 SMNVEV come from the germline V gene (reference sequence). V was clipped by 1 base and J by 2 bases; unmatched bases: 4. The CDR3 region is CASSLWVAGGPYNEQFF. The CDR3 nucleotides are TGTGCCAGCAGTTTATGGGTAGCGGGAGGGCCCTACAATGAGCAGTTCTTC.

Ten or more counts support this clonotype. The gene calls are TRBV6-1 and TRBJ2-7, with TRBD2 as a possible D gene (5 bases). The CDR3 is 13 residues long. Germline CDR1 MNHNS, CDR2 SASEGT. V lost 6 bases and J 4 bases, leaving 13 bases between the germline ends. The CDR3 here is CASSSGLPYEQYF. The CDR3 DNA reads TGTGCCAGCAGCTCCGGACTCCCTTACGAGCAGTACTTC.

In its sample, this clonotype was seen many times. The rearrangement links TRBV7-9 to TRBJ2-7; 7 bases agree with TRBD1. CDR3 length equals 14 residues. Germline lookup yields CDR1 SEHNR and CDR2 FQNEAQ (reference sequence). Trimming cost V 5 bases and J 2 bases; bases outside gene matches: 6. CDR3 DNA: TGTGCCAGCAGCCACGTAGACAGGGCCTACGAGCAGTACTTC. Translated, it gives CASSHVDRAYEQYF.

V gene TRBV12-3 or TRBV12-4 combines with J gene TRBJ2-3; weak D call: TRBD2 (5 bases). Deletions cut 3 bases from V and 10 bases from J, with 11 bases between. The CDR3 contains 12 residues. The CDR3: CASSFAEGAQYF. In DNA form, the CDR3 reads TGTGCCAGCAGTTTCGCAGAGGGCGCGCAGTATTTT.

At least ten counts were recorded for this clonotype. The CDR3 DNA follows: TGTGCCAGCAGCCGACCCACACGACAGGGGTCGTCCGAGCAGTACTTC. This codes for CASSRPTRQGSSEQYF. The chain has TRBV3-1 and TRBJ2-7, with TRBD1 matching over 8 bases. The ends lost 4 bases at V and 6 bases at J; junction bases unmatched: 14. This CDR3 has 16 amino acids. Per the germline V gene, CDR1 is LGHDT and CDR2 is YNNKEL (reference sequence).

This clonotype was counted ten times or more. The CDR3 protein is CAIPRVGFGYTEAFF. The CDR3 DNA reads TGTGCCATACCCCGGGTGGGGTTCGGGTACACTGAAGCTTTCTTT. The rearrangement links TRBV2 to TRBJ1-1; D is uncertain. This CDR3 is 15 amino acids long. Per the germline V gene, CDR1 is SNHLY and CDR2 is FYNNEI. V shed 10 bases and J shed 3 bases, with 21 bases lying between them.

Notes on this clonotype: A much larger clone lies a single base off, so this may be a read error. Given the absence of the conserved phenylalanine or tryptophan at the CDR3 end, a read error is likely. J is TRBJ2-7 and V is TRBV9; either TRBD1 or TRBD2 may supply D (6 bases each). Per the germline V gene, CDR1 is SGDLS and CDR2 is YYNGEE. The CDR3 sequence is 15 residues long. Trimming took off 0 bases at V and 0 bases at J, with 10 bases between the two ends. The CDR3 sequence is CASSVGGADSYEQYS. CDR3 DNA sequence: TGTGCCAGCAGCGTAGGGGGGGCTGACTCCTACGAGCAGTACTCC.

The chain combines TRBV9 with TRBJ2-1; a possible D gene is TRBD1 (6 bases). This CDR3 region has 13 residues. The germline V gene has CDR1 SGDLS and CDR2 YYNGEE. V lost 4 bases, J lost 10 bases, and 15 bases lay in between. For the CDR3, the DNA is TGTGCCAGCAGCTACACAGGGTCGGGGGAGCAGTTCTTC. Encoded protein: CASSYTGSGEQFF.

This clonotype was found many times. V and J are TRBV30 and TRBJ2-7, with unresolved D. V dropped 0 bases and J dropped 5 bases, with 11 bases sitting between them. The germline CDR1 and CDR2 sequences are GTSNPN and SVGIG (reference sequence). The CDR3 is made up of 13 amino acids. CDR3 coding DNA: TGTGCCTGGAGTGTAGGGCGGCTTGACGAGCAGTACTTC. Translating it yields CAWSVGRLDEQYF.

In this sample, this clonotype turned up many times. The chain links TRBV7-3 to TRBJ2-3; 12 nucleotides agree with TRBD2. The CDR3 is made up of 15 amino acids. The germline V gene has CDR1 SGHTA and CDR2 FQGTGA. V lost 6 bases and J lost 1; bases outside the gene matches: 2. CDR3 sequence reads: CASSPSGRGTDTQYF. The CDR3 DNA sequence: TGTGCCAGCAGTCCTAGCGGGAGGGGCACAGATACGCAGTATTTT.

This clonotype was detected ten times or more. The V call is TRBV18, the J call TRBJ2-1; perhaps D is TRBD1 or TRBD2 (6 bases each). Germline CDR1 is KGHSH and CDR2 is LQKENI. This CDR3 is 15 amino acids long. Trimming removed 1 base from V and 6 bases from J, with 13 bases in between. The CDR3 DNA reads TGTGCCAGCTCACCACTTTTACAGGGAGGCAATGAGCAGTTCTTC. As protein: CASSPLLQGGNEQFF. Full variable domain (remainder filled in from reference TRBV18 and TRBJ2-1): NAGVMQNPRHLVRRRGQEARLRCSPMKGHSHVYWYRQLPEEGLKFMVYLQKENIIDESGMPKERFSAEFPKEGPSILRIQQVVRGDSAAYFCASSPLLQGGNEQFFGPGTRLTVL.

In its sample, this clonotype was seen many times. This chain links TRBV14 with TRBJ1-2; unclear D gene. Trimming left V 0 bases short and J 0 bases short, with 8 bases between. CDR1 is SGHDN, CDR2 FVKESK, per germline. The CDR3 sequence is 15 residues long. CDR3 amino acids: CASSQDIVANYGYTF. In nucleotides, the CDR3 is TGTGCCAGCAGCCAAGATATTGTGGCTAACTATGGCTACACCTTC.

This clonotype has only a few counts. The rearrangement links TRBV18 to TRBJ1-2, with TRBD1 matching over 7 bases. V trimming: 5 bases; J trimming: 0 bases; junction bases outside the gene matches: 3. The V gene's germline CDR1 is KGHSH and CDR2 LQKENI. The CDR3 totals 14 residues. This CDR3 is CASSGTESNYGYTF. CDR3 DNA sequence: TGTGCCAGCTCAGGGACAGAATCTAACTATGGCTACACCTTC.

This chain links TRBV5-6 with TRBJ2-1; D is ambiguous. Trimming took off 3 bases at V and 5 bases at J, with 6 bases between the two ends. CDR1 SGHDT and CDR2 YYEEEE come from the germline V gene. This CDR3 is 12 amino acids long. CDR3 DNA sequence: TGTGCCAGCAGCTCGTCCCACAATGAGCAGTTCTTC. Its translation: CASSSSHNEQFF.

This clonotype came up once. CDR3 bases: TGTGCCAGTAGTACTGGGGACAGATATGGCTACACCTTC. Translated, it gives CASSTGDRYGYTF. This chain connects TRBV19 to TRBJ1-2, with 7 bases matching TRBD1. The length of the CDR3 is 13 residues. Germline CDR1 is LNHDA and CDR2 is SQIVND (reference sequence). The J segment lost 5 bases and the V segment lost 4 bases, leaving 4 bases of the junction unmatched.

This chain joins TRBV19 and TRBJ1-5, with D possibly matching TRBD1 (5 bases). From germline, CDR1 is LNHDA and CDR2 SQIVND (reference sequence). The V and J ends lost 5 bases and 3 bases respectively, with 14 bases between them. The CDR3 has 15 residues. CDR3 amino acids: CASSSRGNANQPQHF. CDR3 sequence (DNA): TGTGCCAGTAGTTCTAGGGGAAACGCCAATCAGCCCCAGCATTTT. Looking up the rest from reference TRBV19 and TRBJ1-5 gives the full variable domain: DGGITQSPKYLFRKEGQNVTLSCEQNLNHDAMYWYRQDPGQGLRLIYYSQIVNDFQKGDIAEGYSVSREKKESFPLTVTSAQKNPTAFYLCASSSRGNANQPQHFGDGTRLSIL.